The 5 T cell receptor beta chains in this list originate from one sample, sequenced in a study of blood T cell repertoires in COVID-19. The method was immunoSEQ multiplex PCR; TCRdb's version includes in-frame clones alone and lacks a portion of them. In the table there are about 360,000 clones, 75% to 90% of which are singletons. Sequencing used peripheral blood. These receptors were collected from a woman aged 55 to 70 with COVID-19, enrolled during active disease.

The rearrangement uses TRBV3-1 (or the pseudogene TRBV3-2) and TRBJ2-1; the D is unclear. The CDR3 extends over 14 amino acids. Trimming removed 4 bases from V and 0 bases from J, with 7 bases in between. The germline V gene encodes CDR1 LGHDT and CDR2 YNNKEL (reference sequence). The CDR3 sequence: CASSRSASYNEQFF. The CDR3 nucleotides are TGTGCCAGCAGCCGGAGTGCCTCCTACAATGAGCAGTTCTTC.

The V call is TRBV4-3, the J call TRBJ2-7, with 7 positions matching TRBD1. This CDR3 spans 15 amino acids. Unmatched junction bases numbered 8, after V lost 4 bases and J lost 2 bases. Germline CDR1 is LGHNA and CDR2 is YSLEER. The CDR3 DNA follows: TGCGCCAGCAGCCGCCTTTACAGGGGCGCCTACGAGCAGTACTTC. Translating gives CASSRLYRGAYEQYF.

V usage is TRBV10-3 and J usage is TRBJ2-5, with D perhaps TRBD2 (5 bases). Germline V gene sequence: CDR1 ENHRY, CDR2 SYGVKD. Trimming stripped 3 bases from V and 3 bases from J, with 14 bases between. CDR3 length equals 15 residues. The chain's CDR3 is CAISDRSGREETQYF. The CDR3 coding sequence is TGTGCCATCAGTGATCGCTCCGGGCGGGAAGAGACCCAGTACTTC.

The rearrangement links TRBV9 to TRBJ1-1, with D perhaps matching TRBD1 (5 bases). The V gene's germline CDR1 is SGDLS and CDR2 YYNGEE. CDR3 size: 14 residues. V was clipped by 6 bases and J by 5 bases, with 17 bases between them. CDR3 bases: TGTGCCAGCACCCCGGACACTTTCTTGACTGAAGCTTTCTTT. Protein product: CASTPDTFLTEAFF.

CDR3 in DNA: TGTGCCAGCAGCTTGGTCCCCGGGACAGGGGGTGACGGCTACACCTTC. Its protein product is CASSLVPGTGGDGYTF. The rearrangement uses TRBV5-8 and TRBJ1-2; TRBD1 agrees at 11 bases. CDR3 length equals 16 residues. After removal of 0 bases from V and 8 bases from J, the junction contained 9 bases not matched to a gene. Per germline, CDR1 SGHTS and CDR2 YDEGEE. The full variable domain, completed using reference TRBV5-8 and TRBJ1-2, is EAGVTQSPTHLIKTRGQQATLRCSPISGHTSVYWYQQALGLGLQFLLWYDEGEERNRGNFPPRFSGRQFPNYSSELNVNALELEDSALYLCASSLVPGTGGDGYTFGSGTRLTVV.